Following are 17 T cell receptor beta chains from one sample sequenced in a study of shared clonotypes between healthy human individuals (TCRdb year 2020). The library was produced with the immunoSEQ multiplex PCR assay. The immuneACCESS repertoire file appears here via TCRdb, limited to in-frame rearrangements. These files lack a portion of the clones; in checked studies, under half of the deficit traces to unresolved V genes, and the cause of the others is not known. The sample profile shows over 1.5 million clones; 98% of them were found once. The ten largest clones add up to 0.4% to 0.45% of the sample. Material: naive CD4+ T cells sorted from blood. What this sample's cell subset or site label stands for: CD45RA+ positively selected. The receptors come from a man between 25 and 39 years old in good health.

CDR3 loop: CASSLGLAGGEQFF. DNA of the CDR3: TGTGCCAGCAGCTTGGGACTAGCGGGAGGTGAGCAGTTCTTC. The rearrangement links TRBV11-3 to TRBJ2-1, with 15 bases lining up with TRBD2. Per the germline V gene, CDR1 is SGHNT and CDR2 is YENEEA. The V segment lost 3 bases and the J segment 9 bases; nucleotides outside the gene matches: 0. This CDR3 is 14 amino acids long.

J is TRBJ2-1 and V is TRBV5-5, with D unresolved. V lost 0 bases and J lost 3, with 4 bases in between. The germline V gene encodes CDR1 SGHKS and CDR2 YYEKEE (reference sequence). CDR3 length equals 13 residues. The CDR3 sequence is CASSLAYYNEQFF. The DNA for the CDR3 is TGTGCCAGCAGCTTGGCGTACTACAATGAGCAGTTCTTC.

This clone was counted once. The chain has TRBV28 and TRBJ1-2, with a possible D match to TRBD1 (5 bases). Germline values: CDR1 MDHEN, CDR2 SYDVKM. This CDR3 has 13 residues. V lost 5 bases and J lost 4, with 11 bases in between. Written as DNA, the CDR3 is TGTGCCAGCAGTCGGGACGCCACCTATGGCTACACCTTC. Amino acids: CASSRDATYGYTF.

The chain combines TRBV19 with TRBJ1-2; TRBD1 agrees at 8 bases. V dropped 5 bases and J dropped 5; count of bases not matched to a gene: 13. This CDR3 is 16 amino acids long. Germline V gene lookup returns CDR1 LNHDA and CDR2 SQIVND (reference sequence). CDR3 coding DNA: TGTGCCAGTAGTCTAGCTCCGGGACAGGCCACATATGGCTACACCTTC. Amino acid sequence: CASSLAPGQATYGYTF.

This CDR3 is CAISELRRAGPANQADTQYF. In DNA form, the CDR3 reads TGTGCCATCAGTGAGTTGAGGCGAGCGGGACCGGCAAATCAAGCAGATACGCAGTATTTT. The chain joins TRBV10-3 to TRBJ2-3; 7 positions match TRBD2. The CDR3 is 20 residues long. CDR1 and CDR2 from the germline V gene are ENHRY and SYGVKD. The trim removed 1 base at V and 4 bases at J, leaving 20 bases unmatched.

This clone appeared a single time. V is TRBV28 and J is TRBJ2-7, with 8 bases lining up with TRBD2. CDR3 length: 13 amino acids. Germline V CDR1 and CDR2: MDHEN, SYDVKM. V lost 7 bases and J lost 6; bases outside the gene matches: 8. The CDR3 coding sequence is TGTGCCAGCACCAGCGGGAGTGTTTCCGAGCAGTACTTC. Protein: CASTSGSVSEQYF.

The CDR3 DNA follows: TGTGCCAGCAGCTTGGAGGGACAGGGCAAAGAGACCCAGTACTTC. Protein product: CASSLEGQGKETQYF. The chain uses TRBV7-9 and TRBJ2-5; 9 positions match TRBD1. Germline values: CDR1 SEHNR, CDR2 FQNEAQ (reference sequence). CDR3 size: 15 residues. J gave up 3 bases and V 3 bases, and 5 bases lay outside the gene matches.

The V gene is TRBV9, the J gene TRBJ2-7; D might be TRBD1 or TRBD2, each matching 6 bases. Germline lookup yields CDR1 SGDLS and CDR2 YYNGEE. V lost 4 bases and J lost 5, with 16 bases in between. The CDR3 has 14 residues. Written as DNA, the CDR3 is TGTGCCAGCAGCTCCGGCAGGGGAGGCAACGAGCAGTACTTC. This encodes CASSSGRGGNEQYF. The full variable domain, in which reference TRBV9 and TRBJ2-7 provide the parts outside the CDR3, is DSGVTQTPKHLITATGQRVTLRCSPRSGDLSVYWYQQSLDQGLQFLIQYYNGEERAKGNILERFSAQQFPDLHSELNLSSLELGDSALYFCASSSGRGGNEQYFGPGTRLTVT.

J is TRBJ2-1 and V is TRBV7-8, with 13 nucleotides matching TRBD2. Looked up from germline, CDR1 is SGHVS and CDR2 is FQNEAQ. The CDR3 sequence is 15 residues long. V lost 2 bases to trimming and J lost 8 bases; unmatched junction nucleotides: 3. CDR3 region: CASSLTSGRGDEQFF. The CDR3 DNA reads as TGTGCCAGCAGCTTAACTAGCGGGAGGGGGGATGAGCAGTTCTTC.

The CDR3 sequence is CASSWNMDSPLGQQYF. Written as DNA, the CDR3 is TGTGCCAGCAGCTGGAATATGGACAGCCCTCTCGGGCAGCAGTACTTC. This chain links TRBV7-6 with TRBJ2-7, with D possibly TRBD1 on 6 matching bases. CDR1 and CDR2 from the germline V gene are SGHVS and FNYEAQ. Trimming cost V 4 bases and J 8 bases, with 24 bases left between them. This CDR3 has 16 residues.

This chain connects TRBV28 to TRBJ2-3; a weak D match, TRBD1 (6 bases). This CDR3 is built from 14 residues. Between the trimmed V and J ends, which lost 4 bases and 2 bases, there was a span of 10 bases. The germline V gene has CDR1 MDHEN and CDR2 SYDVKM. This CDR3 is CASSYDRSTDTQYF. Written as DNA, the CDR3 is TGTGCCAGCAGTTATGACAGGTCCACAGATACGCAGTATTTT.

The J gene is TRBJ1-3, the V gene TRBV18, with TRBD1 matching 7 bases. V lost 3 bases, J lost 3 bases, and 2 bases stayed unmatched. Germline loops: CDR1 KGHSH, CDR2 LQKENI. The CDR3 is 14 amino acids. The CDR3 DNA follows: TGTGCCAGCTCACCGGGGACAGTTGGAAACACCATATATTTT. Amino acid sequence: CASSPGTVGNTIYF.

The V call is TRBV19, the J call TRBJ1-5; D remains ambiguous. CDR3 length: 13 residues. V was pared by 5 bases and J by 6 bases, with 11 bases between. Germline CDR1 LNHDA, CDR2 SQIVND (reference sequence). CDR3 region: CASSGVSGQPQHF. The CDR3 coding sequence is TGTGCCAGTAGTGGGGTTTCGGGTCAGCCCCAGCATTTT. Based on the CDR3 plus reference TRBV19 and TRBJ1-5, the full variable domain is DGGITQSPKYLFRKEGQNVTLSCEQNLNHDAMYWYRQDPGQGLRLIYYSQIVNDFQKGDIAEGYSVSREKKESFPLTVTSAQKNPTAFYLCASSGVSGQPQHFGDGTRLSIL.

CDR3 sequence (DNA): TGTGCCAGCAGTTCCCCCTCGACTAGCGGGGCCCGCACAGATACGCAGTATTTT. Translated: CASSSPSTSGARTDTQYF. V gene TRBV27 combines with J gene TRBJ2-3; 11 nucleotides align to TRBD2. V shed 4 bases and J 1 base; nucleotides not matched to a gene: 10. This CDR3 comprises 18 residues. The germline V gene encodes CDR1 MNHEY and CDR2 SMNVEV (reference sequence).

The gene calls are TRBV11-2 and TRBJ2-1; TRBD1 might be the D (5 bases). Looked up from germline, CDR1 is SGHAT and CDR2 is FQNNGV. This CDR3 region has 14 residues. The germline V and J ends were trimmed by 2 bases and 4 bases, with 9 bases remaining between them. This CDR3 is CASSLQGPYNEQFF. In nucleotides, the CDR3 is TGTGCCAGCAGCTTACAGGGCCCATACAATGAGCAGTTCTTC.

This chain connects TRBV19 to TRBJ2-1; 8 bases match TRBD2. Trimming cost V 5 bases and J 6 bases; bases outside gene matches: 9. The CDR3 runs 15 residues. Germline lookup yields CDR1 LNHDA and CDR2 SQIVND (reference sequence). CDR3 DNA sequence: TGTGCCAGTAGTTTCGCGGGAGGAACGGGCAATGAGCAGTTCTTC. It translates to CASSFAGGTGNEQFF.

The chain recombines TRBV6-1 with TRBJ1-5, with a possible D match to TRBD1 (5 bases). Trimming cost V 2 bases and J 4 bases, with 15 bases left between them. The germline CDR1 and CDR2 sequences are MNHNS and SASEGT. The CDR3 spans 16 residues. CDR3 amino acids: CASSEREWGENQPQHF. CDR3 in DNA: TGTGCCAGCAGTGAAAGGGAGTGGGGGGAGAATCAGCCCCAGCATTTT.